This T cell receptor (beta chain) originates from a study of shared clonotypes between healthy human individuals. As for the study in general: CD8 memory received one plate per donor, CD8 naive two, CD4 memory three and CD4 naive three.

The assay used deep level. Generated by immunoSEQ multiplex PCR, the TCRdb table keeps only in-frame clones and is missing some. This table has hundreds of thousands of clones, about 90% appearing once. In the naive CD8 group, cells lacked CD45RO and were positively selected for CCR7, so terminally differentiated effector memory CD45RA+ cells were left out. V was cut by 0 bases and J by 3 bases, with 9 bases left in between. The CDR3 is 14 amino acids. Germline V gene data show CDR1 as WNHNN and CDR2 as SYGVQD (reference sequence). The clonotype originates from a man aged 25 to 40 in good health. The chain carries TRBV10-1 and TRBJ2-7; no reliable D call. Sequencing was done on a sample of naive CD8+ T cells sorted from blood. The CDR3 spells CASSESQVLYEQYF. As DNA, the CDR3 is TGCGCCAGCAGTGAGTCGCAGGTTCTCTACGAGCAGTACTTC.